This entry features one T cell receptor beta chain sequence. The sample is drawn from a study of T cell responses to AZD1222 COVID-19 vaccine. CDR1 is LNHDA and CDR2 is SQIVND in the germline V gene (reference sequence). This CDR3 is 15 amino acids long. Between the trimmed V and J ends, which lost 7 bases and 3 bases, there was a span of 18 bases. Method: immunoSEQ multiplex PCR; TCRdb's copy keeps in-frame clones and lacks some. The table lists roughly 120,000 clones, 85% to 95% of them singletons. The source material was peripheral blood, sampled on day 0 of AZD1222 vaccination. This TCR was sampled from an adult in good health. The chain joins TRBV19 to TRBJ1-1; D may be TRBD1 (6 bases). The CDR3 DNA sequence: TGTGCCAGTACCCAACGGCAATCAGGGGACACTGAAGCTTTCTTT. This encodes CASTQRQSGDTEAFF.